The source of this T cell receptor beta chain is a study of blood T cells in healthy people across ages. Study results and caveats: Measured against age, TCR beta diversity per million T cells decreased in a roughly linear manner. A greater number of naive CD4+ cells and higher diversity distinguished long-lived donors from aged donors. It was held that the diversity estimates obtained from one million T cells were underestimates.

As to this clonotype: Its specificity is unknown.

With a J-beta primer mix and a sample-barcoded 5' primer, a second PCR ran about 6 to 11 cycles. The authors tagged each cDNA molecule using a template-switch adaptor with 12 random nucleotides. MiXCR, run by TCRdb on the 5' RACE reads, gives a single entry per CDR3 protein. The sample has about 1,400,000 distinct CDR3 sequences; roughly 59% are singletons. The CDR3 is 16 amino acids. CDR1 and CDR2 from the germline V gene are SEHNR and FQNEAQ (reference sequence). The ends were cut back, 5 bases at V and 4 bases at J, with 17 bases in the middle. The chain recombines TRBV7-9 with TRBJ2-2, with D perhaps being TRBD1 or TRBD2 (5 bases each). Sequenced material: blood. The TCR was taken from a man aged 18 to 30 in good health. CDR3 DNA: TGTGCCAGCAGCCTTGTGGGACCGGGCCCCACCGGGGAGCTGTTTTTT. Its protein is CASSLVGPGPTGELFF.